Following are 22 T cell receptor beta chains from one sample sequenced in a study of cytomegalovirus exposure and HLA in healthy donors. The PCR ran on 60 Vbeta and 13 Jbeta primers. Clones were sequenced by immunoSEQ multiplex PCR, and TCRdb holds only the in-frame ones, with some missing. The sample records about 250,000 clones, roughly 81% being singletons. The source material was PBMCs. The source is a girl aged 2 to 10 in good health and CMV-seronegative.

The rearrangement links TRBV5-1 to TRBJ2-1; no definite D call. The CDR3 extends over 15 amino acids. Trimming stripped 0 bases from V and 3 bases from J, with 10 bases between. From germline, CDR1 is SGHRS and CDR2 YFSETQ. The DNA of the CDR3 is TGCGCCAGCAGCTTGGACAGACCGTACTACAATGAGCAGTTCTTC. Translated, it gives CASSLDRPYYNEQFF.

The chain uses TRBV19 and TRBJ1-2; perhaps TRBD1 as D (6 bases). The CDR3 extends over 13 amino acids. The V gene lost 8 bases and the J gene lost 3 bases, with 13 bases spanning the gap. Germline CDR1 reads LNHDA; CDR2 reads SQIVND (reference sequence). CDR3 coding DNA: TGTGCCAGTTGTGATAGACAGGACTATGGCTACACCTTC. Its translation: CASCDRQDYGYTF.

This chain links TRBV11-3 with TRBJ1-4; D possibly corresponds to TRBD1 (5 bases). CDR3 size: 15 residues. Germline V gene lookup returns CDR1 SGHNT and CDR2 YENEEA. With 4 bases removed from V and 0 bases from J, the gap between germline ends came to 9 bases. The CDR3 region is CASSSGGTTNEKLFF. CDR3 DNA: TGTGCCAGCAGCTCCGGGGGGACAACTAATGAAAAACTGTTTTTT.

The V call is TRBV6-4, the J call TRBJ1-2; D is perhaps TRBD1 (6 bases). The length of the CDR3 is 13 residues. Per the germline V gene, CDR1 is MRHNA and CDR2 is SNTAGT. Trimming took 6 bases from V and 2 from J, leaving 10 bases between them. CDR3 sequence (DNA): TGTGCCAGCAGGCCCGGACAGAACTATGGCTACACCTTC. It translates to CASRPGQNYGYTF.

The V and J genes are TRBV13 and TRBJ1-2; TRBD1 matches 9 bases. Germline V gene lookup returns CDR1 PRHDT and CDR2 FYEKMQ (reference sequence). J was trimmed by 8 bases and V by 5 bases; bases with no gene match: 15. This CDR3 contains 16 residues. This chain's CDR3 is CASSPTVGQGVYGYTF. For the CDR3, the DNA is TGTGCCAGCAGCCCAACCGTGGGACAGGGAGTCTACGGCTACACCTTC.

This chain connects TRBV6-1 to TRBJ2-3, with no clear D. From germline, CDR1 is MNHNS and CDR2 SASEGT. CDR3 length equals 12 residues. The V gene lost 5 bases and the J gene lost 0 bases, with 3 bases spanning the gap. The CDR3 nucleotides read TGTGCCAGCAGTCGTAGCACAGATACGCAGTATTTT. Amino acid sequence: CASSRSTDTQYF.

This clone was detected only once. One junction end disagrees with the germline gene, perhaps due to a read error. This chain uses TRBV7-9 with TRBJ1-1; TRBD1 agrees at 9 bases. Germline V gene data show CDR1 as SEHNR and CDR2 as FQNEAQ (reference sequence). CDR3 length: 15 residues. The CDR3 loop reads CSSRQLNDRGFEAFF. DNA of the CDR3: TGTTCCAGCAGACAATTGAACGACAGGGGGTTTGAAGCTTTCTTT.

The V and J genes are TRBV5-1 and TRBJ2-5; D not resolved. The CDR3 runs 11 residues. Germline values: CDR1 SGHRS, CDR2 YFSETQ. The V end was cut by 2 bases, the J end by 5 bases, with 4 bases between. In nucleotides, the CDR3 is TGCGCCAGCAGCTTTATGGAGACCCAGTACTTC. It specifies CASSFMETQYF.

The rearrangement uses TRBV30 and TRBJ1-5; D remains unclear. The germline gives CDR1 GTSNPN, CDR2 SVGIG (reference sequence). There are 14 residues in the CDR3. V was pared by 1 base and J by 1 base, with 8 bases between. The CDR3 region has the DNA TGTGCCTGGAGTGGTACAGTGAGCAATCAGCCCCAGCATTTT. It encodes CAWSGTVSNQPQHF.

The genes are TRBV2 and TRBJ1-2; D ambiguous. The CDR3 loop spans 11 amino acids. Deletions cut 10 bases from V and 1 base from J, with 7 bases between. Germline V gives CDR1 SNHLY, CDR2 FYNNEI. The CDR3 DNA is TGTGCCACCGGGATTAACTATGGCTACACCTTC. Translation gives CATGINYGYTF.

The chain joins TRBV11-2 to TRBJ1-1; D unclear. Per germline, CDR1 SGHAT and CDR2 FQNNGV. V was cut by 1 base and J by 2 bases, with 11 bases left in between. The CDR3 spans 15 residues. The CDR3 nucleotides are TGTGCCAGCAGCTTAGGGTGGGCAGTAAACACTGAAGCTTTCTTT. This codes for CASSLGWAVNTEAFF.

This chain uses TRBV7-6 with TRBJ2-3; 11 bases align to TRBD2. The germline gives CDR1 SGHVS, CDR2 FNYEAQ. The CDR3 has 15 residues. V shed 5 bases and J 2 bases; nucleotides not matched to a gene: 3. The CDR3 nucleotides read TGTGCCAGCAGCCCTAGCGGGGGGTTCACAGATACGCAGTATTTT. This sequence encodes CASSPSGGFTDTQYF.

The chain employs TRBV7-9 and TRBJ2-1; D remains ambiguous. Germline loops: CDR1 SEHNR, CDR2 FQNEAQ (reference sequence). The CDR3 is made up of 15 amino acids. With 5 bases removed from V and 4 bases from J, the gap between germline ends came to 15 bases. The CDR3 loop is CASSTPERPYNEQFF. For the CDR3, the DNA is TGTGCCAGCAGCACCCCGGAGAGGCCATACAATGAGCAGTTCTTC.

The rearrangement joins TRBV19 to TRBJ1-2; the match to TRBD1 covers 9 bases. The V gene end was trimmed by 8 bases and the J gene end by 3 bases; junction bases not matched to a gene: 10. The CDR3 is made up of 15 amino acids. Looked up from germline, CDR1 is LNHDA and CDR2 is SQIVND (reference sequence). In DNA form, the CDR3 reads TGTGCCAGTTTAAGGACAGGGGAGGGGCACTATGGCTACACCTTC. Its translation: CASLRTGEGHYGYTF.

V is TRBV5-1 and J is TRBJ1-3, with 9 bases identical to TRBD1. Germline V gives CDR1 SGHRS, CDR2 YFSETQ. The V segment lost 4 bases and the J segment 4 bases; nucleotides outside the gene matches: 12. The length of the CDR3 is 17 residues. Here the CDR3 DNA reads TGCGCCAGCAGCCTTCCTACAGGGGGCGCGTTGGGAAACACCATATATTTT. Residues: CASSLPTGGALGNTIYF.

This clone was found once. V and J are TRBV6-5 and TRBJ2-7, with 7 bases matching TRBD1. The CDR3 loop spans 15 amino acids. The germline gives CDR1 MNHEY, CDR2 SVGAGI. J gave up 4 bases and V 7 bases, and 13 bases lay outside the gene matches. The CDR3 bases are TGTGCCAGCACTGACCTGGGACAGACTATTTACGAGCAGTACTTC. It specifies CASTDLGQTIYEQYF.

This sequence joins TRBV11-2 and TRBJ1-6; D not certain. Trimming took off 3 bases at V and 15 bases at J, with 12 bases between the two ends. CDR3 size: 12 residues. Germline loops: CDR1 SGHAT, CDR2 FQNNGV. In DNA form, the CDR3 reads TGTGCCAGCAGCTTCGATGAGGTACACCTCCACTTT. Translated, it gives CASSFDEVHLHF.

The rearrangement links TRBV5-6 to TRBJ2-4, with a tentative D call TRBD1 (5 bases). Germline CDR1 and CDR2: SGHDT and YYEEEE. The CDR3 has 13 residues. V was cut by 0 bases and J by 7 bases, with 8 bases left in between. The CDR3 sequence: CASSLVKGNIQYF. The CDR3 coding sequence is TGTGCCAGCAGCTTGGTGAAGGGGAACATTCAGTACTTC.

This rearrangement joins TRBV2 to TRBJ1-6; TRBD1 aligns across 7 bases. Losses at the gene ends were 4 bases for V and 6 bases for J; bases not matched to a gene: 6. The CDR3 contains 15 residues. Germline loops: CDR1 SNHLY, CDR2 FYNNEI. CDR3 residues: CASSVFRDSNSPLHF. The CDR3, as DNA: TGTGCCAGCAGTGTCTTCCGGGACAGTAATTCACCCCTCCACTTT.

This clone was observed a single time. The genes are TRBV27 and TRBJ2-5; 10 nucleotides match TRBD2. The germline V gene has CDR1 MNHEY and CDR2 SMNVEV (reference sequence). V trimming: 5 bases; J trimming: 2 bases; junction bases outside the gene matches: 5. This CDR3 has 15 amino acids. The CDR3, as DNA: TGTGCCAGCAGTCCCCTAGCGGGAGATCAAGAGACCCAGTACTTC. Amino acid sequence: CASSPLAGDQETQYF.

The CDR3 reads CAWNRDRGYEQYF. The CDR3 coding sequence is TGTGCCTGGAATCGGGACAGGGGCTACGAGCAGTACTTC. V and J are TRBV30 and TRBJ2-7, with 10 bases identical to TRBD1. Germline lookup yields CDR1 GTSNPN and CDR2 SVGIG (reference sequence). This CDR3 contains 13 residues. Trimming took 4 bases from V and 3 from J; bases not matched to a gene: 3.

This clone was seen more than once but under ten times. The J gene is TRBJ2-7, the V gene TRBV7-6; 7 bases align to TRBD2. The germline V gene has CDR1 SGHVS and CDR2 FNYEAQ. Unmatched junction bases numbered 8, after V lost 4 bases and J lost 5 bases. The CDR3 sequence is 14 residues long. In nucleotides, the CDR3 is TGTGCCAGCAGCTGGGGACTAATTGGCCACGAGCAGTACTTC. It yields the protein CASSWGLIGHEQYF. The full variable domain, in which reference TRBV7-6 and TRBJ2-7 provide the parts outside the CDR3, is GAGVSQSPRYKVTKRGQDVALRCDPISGHVSLYWYRQALGQGPEFLTYFNYEAQQDKSGLPNDRFSAERPEGSISTLTIQRTEQRDSAMYRCASSWGLIGHEQYFGPGTRLTVT.